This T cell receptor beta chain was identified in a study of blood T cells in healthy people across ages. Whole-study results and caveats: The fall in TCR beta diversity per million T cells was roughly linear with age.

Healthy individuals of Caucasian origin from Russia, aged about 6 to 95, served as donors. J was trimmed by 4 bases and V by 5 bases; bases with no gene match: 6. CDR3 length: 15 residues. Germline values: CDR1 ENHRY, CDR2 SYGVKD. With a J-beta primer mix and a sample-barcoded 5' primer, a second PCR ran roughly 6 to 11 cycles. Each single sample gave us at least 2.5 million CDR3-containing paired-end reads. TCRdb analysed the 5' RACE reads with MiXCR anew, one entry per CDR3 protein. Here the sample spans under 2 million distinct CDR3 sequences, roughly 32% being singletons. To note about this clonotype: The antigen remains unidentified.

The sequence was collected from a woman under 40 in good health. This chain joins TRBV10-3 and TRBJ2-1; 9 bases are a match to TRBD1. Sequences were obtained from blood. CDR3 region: CAISPDRGDYNEQFF. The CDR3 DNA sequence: TGTGCCATCAGTCCGGACAGGGGAGATTACAATGAGCAGTTCTTC.